This T cell receptor (beta chain) originates from a study of human T cells and chemical hapten exposure. Whole-study findings and limits: It should be noted that donors had alopecia, so their immune response may differ from healthy people's.

With respect to this clonotype: Its target is unknown.

From the RACE reads, TCRdb called clonotypes with MiXCR, one entry per CDR3 protein. The sample lists about 340,000 distinct CDR3 sequences; roughly 6.9% were seen once. This CDR3 comprises 13 residues. The V gene's germline CDR1 is MDHEN and CDR2 SYDVKM. V was clipped by 8 bases and J by 2 bases, with 9 bases between them. Time point here: patch test 1, 2 weeks after DPC sensitization. Noted treatment: therapeutic diphenylcyclopropenone sensitization with weekly scalp DPC. The rearrangement links TRBV28 to TRBJ2-2, with D unresolved. Sequencing was performed on whole blood, taken in connection with sensitization to the hapten diphenylcyclopropenone (DPC). The sequence was obtained from a woman between 18 and 30 years old with alopecia areata. Some clones in this sample may be carry-over from other donors' samples. The DNA for the CDR3 is TGTGCCAGCCGAGTGGTTAACACCGGGGAGCTGTTTTTT. It translates to CASRVVNTGELFF. The whole variable domain, remainder taken from reference TRBV28 and TRBJ2-2, is DVKVTQSSRYLVKRTGEKVFLECVQDMDHENMFWYRQDPGLGLRLIYFSYDVKMKEKGDIPEGYSVSREKKERFSLILESASTNQTSMYLCASRVVNTGELFFGEGSRLTVL.